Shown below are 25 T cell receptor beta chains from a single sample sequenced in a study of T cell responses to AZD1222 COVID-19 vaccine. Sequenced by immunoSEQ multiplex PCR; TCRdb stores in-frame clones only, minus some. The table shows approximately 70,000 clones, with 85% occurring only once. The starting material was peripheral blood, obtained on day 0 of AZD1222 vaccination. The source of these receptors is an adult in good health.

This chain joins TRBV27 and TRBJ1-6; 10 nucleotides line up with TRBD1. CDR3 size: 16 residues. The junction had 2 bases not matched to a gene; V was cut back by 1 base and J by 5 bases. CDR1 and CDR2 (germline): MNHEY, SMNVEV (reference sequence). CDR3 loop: CASSLFGTGDNSPLHF. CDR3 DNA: TGTGCCAGCAGTTTATTTGGGACAGGGGATAATTCACCCCTCCACTTT.

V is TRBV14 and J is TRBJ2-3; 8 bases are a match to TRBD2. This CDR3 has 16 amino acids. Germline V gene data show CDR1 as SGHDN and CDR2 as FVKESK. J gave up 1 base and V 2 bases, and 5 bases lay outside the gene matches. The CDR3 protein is CASSQRKRERTDTQYF. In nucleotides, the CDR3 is TGTGCCAGCAGCCAAAGAAAGCGGGAGCGCACAGATACGCAGTATTTT.

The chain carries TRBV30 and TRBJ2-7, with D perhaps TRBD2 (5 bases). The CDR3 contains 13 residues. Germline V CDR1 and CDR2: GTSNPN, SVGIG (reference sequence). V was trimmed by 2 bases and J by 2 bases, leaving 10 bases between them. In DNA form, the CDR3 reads TGTGCCTGGAGTCACGGGATGACCTACGAGCAGTACTTC. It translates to CAWSHGMTYEQYF.

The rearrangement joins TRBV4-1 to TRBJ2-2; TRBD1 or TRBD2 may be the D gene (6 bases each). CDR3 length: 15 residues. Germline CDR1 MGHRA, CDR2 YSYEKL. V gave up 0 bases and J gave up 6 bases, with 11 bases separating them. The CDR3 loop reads CASSQEEGGAGELFF. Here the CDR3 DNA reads TGCGCCAGCAGCCAAGAAGAGGGGGGTGCCGGGGAGCTGTTTTTT.

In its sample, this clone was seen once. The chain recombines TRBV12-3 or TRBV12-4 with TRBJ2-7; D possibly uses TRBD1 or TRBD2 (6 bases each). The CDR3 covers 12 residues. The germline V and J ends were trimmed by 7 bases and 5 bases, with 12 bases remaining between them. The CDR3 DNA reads TGTGCCAGCAATCTCGGGGGCCACGAGCAGTACTTC. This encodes CASNLGGHEQYF.

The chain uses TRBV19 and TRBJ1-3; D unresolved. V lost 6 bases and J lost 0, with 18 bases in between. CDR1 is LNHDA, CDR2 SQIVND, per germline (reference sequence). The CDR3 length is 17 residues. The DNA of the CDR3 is TGTGCCAGTAGACGACGGCGCGATCCGAGCTCTGGAAACACCATATATTTT. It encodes CASRRRRDPSSGNTIYF.

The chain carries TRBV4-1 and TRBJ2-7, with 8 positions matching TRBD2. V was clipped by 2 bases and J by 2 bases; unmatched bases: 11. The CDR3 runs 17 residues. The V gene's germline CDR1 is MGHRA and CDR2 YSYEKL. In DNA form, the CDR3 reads TGCGCCAGCAGCCAAAATGAAGTGCGGGAGGACCCCTACGAGCAGTACTTC. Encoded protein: CASSQNEVREDPYEQYF.

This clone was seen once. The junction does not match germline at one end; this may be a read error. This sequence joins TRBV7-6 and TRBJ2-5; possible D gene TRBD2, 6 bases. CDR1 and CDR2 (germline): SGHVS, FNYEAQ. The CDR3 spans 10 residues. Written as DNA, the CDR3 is TGTGCCAGCAGCTTAGCTAGCGGCAACTTC. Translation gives CASSLASGNF.

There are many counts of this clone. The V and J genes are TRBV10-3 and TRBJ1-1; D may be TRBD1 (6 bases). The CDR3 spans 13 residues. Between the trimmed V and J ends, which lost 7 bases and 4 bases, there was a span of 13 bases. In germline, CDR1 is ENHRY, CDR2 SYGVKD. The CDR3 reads CAITMGGLTEAFF. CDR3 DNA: TGTGCCATCACCATGGGGGGGCTCACTGAAGCTTTCTTT.

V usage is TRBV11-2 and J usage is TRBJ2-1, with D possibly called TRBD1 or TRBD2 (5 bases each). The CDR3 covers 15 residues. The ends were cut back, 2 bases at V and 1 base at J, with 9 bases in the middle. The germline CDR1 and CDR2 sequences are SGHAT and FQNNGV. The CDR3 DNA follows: TGTGCCAGCAGCTTAAACGAGGGGTCCTACAATGAGCAGTTCTTC. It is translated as CASSLNEGSYNEQFF. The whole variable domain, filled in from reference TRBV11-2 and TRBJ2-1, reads EAGVAQSPRYKIIEKRQSVAFWCNPISGHATLYWYQQILGQGPKLLIQFQNNGVVDDSQLPKDRFSAERLKGVDSTLKIQPAKLEDSAVYLCASSLNEGSYNEQFFGPGTRLTVL.

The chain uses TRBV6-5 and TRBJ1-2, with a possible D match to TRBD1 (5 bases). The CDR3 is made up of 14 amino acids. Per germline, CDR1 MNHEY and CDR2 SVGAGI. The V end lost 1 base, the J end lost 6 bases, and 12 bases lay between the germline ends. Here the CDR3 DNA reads TGTGCCAGCAGTTACTTGCTTGGGGGGAATGGCTACACCTTC. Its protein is CASSYLLGGNGYTF.

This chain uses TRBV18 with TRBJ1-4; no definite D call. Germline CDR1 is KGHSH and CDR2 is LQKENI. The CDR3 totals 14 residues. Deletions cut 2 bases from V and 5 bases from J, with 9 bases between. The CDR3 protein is CASSPSQRNEKLFF. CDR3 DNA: TGTGCCAGCTCACCATCCCAGAGAAATGAAAAACTGTTTTTT.

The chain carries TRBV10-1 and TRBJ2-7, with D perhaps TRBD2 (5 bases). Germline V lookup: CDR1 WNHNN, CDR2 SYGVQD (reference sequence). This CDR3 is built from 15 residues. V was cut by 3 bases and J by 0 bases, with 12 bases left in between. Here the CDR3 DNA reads TGCGCCAGCAGTGAAGGAAAAGGGAGCTCCTACGAGCAGTACTTC. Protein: CASSEGKGSSYEQYF.

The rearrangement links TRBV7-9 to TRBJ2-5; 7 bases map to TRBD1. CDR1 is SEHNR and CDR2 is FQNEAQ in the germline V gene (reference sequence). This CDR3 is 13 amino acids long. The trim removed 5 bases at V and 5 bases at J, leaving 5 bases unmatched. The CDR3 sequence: CASSPTGDETQYF. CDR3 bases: TGTGCCAGCAGCCCAACAGGGGATGAGACCCAGTACTTC.

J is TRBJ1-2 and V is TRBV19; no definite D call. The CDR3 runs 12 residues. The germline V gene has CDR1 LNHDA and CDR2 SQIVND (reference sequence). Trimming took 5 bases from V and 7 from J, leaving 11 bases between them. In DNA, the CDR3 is TGTGCCAGTAGTCCCGACGTGAGTGGCTACACCTTC. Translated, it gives CASSPDVSGYTF.

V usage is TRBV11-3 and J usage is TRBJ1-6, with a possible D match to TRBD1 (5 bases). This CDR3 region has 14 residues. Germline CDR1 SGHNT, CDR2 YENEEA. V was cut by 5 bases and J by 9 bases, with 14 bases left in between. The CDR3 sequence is CASSALTVTSPLHF. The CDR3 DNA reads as TGTGCCAGCAGCGCACTGACAGTGACTTCACCCCTCCACTTT.

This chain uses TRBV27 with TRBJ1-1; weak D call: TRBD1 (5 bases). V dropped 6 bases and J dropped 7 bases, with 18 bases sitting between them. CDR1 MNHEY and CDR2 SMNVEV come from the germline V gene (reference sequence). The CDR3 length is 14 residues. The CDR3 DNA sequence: TGTGCCAGCAGCTCAAATAGGATGAGGGGTGAAGCTTTCTTT. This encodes CASSSNRMRGEAFF.

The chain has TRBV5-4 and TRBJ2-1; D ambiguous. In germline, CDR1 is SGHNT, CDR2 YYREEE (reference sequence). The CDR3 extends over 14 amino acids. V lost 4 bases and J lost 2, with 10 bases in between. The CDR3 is CASSPTGTYNEQFF. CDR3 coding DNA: TGTGCCAGCAGCCCTACTGGAACCTACAATGAGCAGTTCTTC. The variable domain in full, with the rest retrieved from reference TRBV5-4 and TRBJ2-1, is ETGVTQSPTHLIKTRGQQVTLRCSSQSGHNTVSWYQQALGQGPQFIFQYYREEENGRGNFPPRFSGLQFPNYSSELNVNALELDDSALYLCASSPTGTYNEQFFGPGTRLTVL.

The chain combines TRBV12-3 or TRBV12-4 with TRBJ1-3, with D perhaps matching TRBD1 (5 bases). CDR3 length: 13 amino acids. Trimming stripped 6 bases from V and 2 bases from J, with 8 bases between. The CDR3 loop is CASSRVAGNTIYF. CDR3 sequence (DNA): TGTGCCAGCAGCAGGGTAGCTGGAAACACCATATATTTT.

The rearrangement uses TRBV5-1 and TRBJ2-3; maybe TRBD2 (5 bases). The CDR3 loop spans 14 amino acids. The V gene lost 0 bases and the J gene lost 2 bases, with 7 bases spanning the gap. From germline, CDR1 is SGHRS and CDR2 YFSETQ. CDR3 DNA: TGCGCCAGCAGCTTGGCCGGGGACACAGATACGCAGTATTTT. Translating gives CASSLAGDTDTQYF.

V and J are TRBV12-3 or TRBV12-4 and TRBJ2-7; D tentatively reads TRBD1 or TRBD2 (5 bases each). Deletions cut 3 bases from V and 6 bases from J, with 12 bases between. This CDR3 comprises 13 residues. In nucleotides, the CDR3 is TGTGCCAGCAGTTTCTTGGGGGAAGGCGAGCAGTACTTC. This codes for CASSFLGEGEQYF.

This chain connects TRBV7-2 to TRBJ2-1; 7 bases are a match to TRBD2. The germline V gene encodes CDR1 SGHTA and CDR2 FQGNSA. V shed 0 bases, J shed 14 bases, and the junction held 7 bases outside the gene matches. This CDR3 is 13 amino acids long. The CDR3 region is CASSLAVRELKFF. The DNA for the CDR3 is TGTGCCAGCAGCTTAGCGGTGCGGGAGTTGAAGTTCTTC.

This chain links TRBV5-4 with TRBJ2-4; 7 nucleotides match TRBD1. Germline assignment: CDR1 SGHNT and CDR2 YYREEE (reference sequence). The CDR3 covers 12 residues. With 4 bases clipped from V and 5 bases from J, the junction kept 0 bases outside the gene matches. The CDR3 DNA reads TGTGCCAGCAGCGGACAGGAAAACATTCAGTACTTC. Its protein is CASSGQENIQYF. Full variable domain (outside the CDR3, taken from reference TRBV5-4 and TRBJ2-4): ETGVTQSPTHLIKTRGQQVTLRCSSQSGHNTVSWYQQALGQGPQFIFQYYREEENGRGNFPPRFSGLQFPNYSSELNVNALELDDSALYLCASSGQENIQYFGAGTRLSVL.

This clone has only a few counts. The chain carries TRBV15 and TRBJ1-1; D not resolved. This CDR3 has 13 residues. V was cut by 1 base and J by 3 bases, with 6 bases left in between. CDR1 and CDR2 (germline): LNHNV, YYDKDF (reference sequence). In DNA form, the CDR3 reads TGTGCCACCAGCAGAGCCTCCGACACTGAAGCTTTCTTT. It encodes CATSRASDTEAFF.

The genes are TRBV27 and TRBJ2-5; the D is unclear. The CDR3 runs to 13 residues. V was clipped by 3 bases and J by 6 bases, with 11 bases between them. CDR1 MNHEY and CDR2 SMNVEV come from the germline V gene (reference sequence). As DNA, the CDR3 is TGTGCCAGCAGTTTGTCTCCCTGGAAGACCCAGTACTTC. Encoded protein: CASSLSPWKTQYF.